Listed below are T cell receptor beta chains from one sample, sequenced in a study of blood T cells in healthy people across ages. Using its own MiXCR run on the 5' RACE reads, TCRdb lists one record per CDR3 protein. The sample lists hundreds of thousands of distinct CDR3 sequences, roughly half occurring once. Input material: blood. The receptor source for this set is an elderly woman in good health. CDR3s include the opening cysteine and the closing phenylalanine or tryptophan. Fields, in order: D gene, J gene, clone size, V gene, CDR3 protein, CDR3 DNA. D genes are given only for firm matches. A clone size is listed for some rows: how often the clone was seen (once, few, many), or a class if it is expanded.

. TRBJ2-1 . TRBV5-1 CTSSLMGGNEQFF TGCACCAGCAGCTTGATGGGGGGTAATGAGCAGTTCTTC
. TRBJ2-3 many TRBV24-1 CATSDWVNTDTQYF TGTGCCACCAGTGATTGGGTTAACACAGATACGCAGTATTTT
TRBD2 TRBJ2-1 many TRBV29-1 CSVKGISGRAIDEQFF TGCAGCGTGAAGGGGATTAGCGGGAGGGCCATTGATGAGCAGTTCTTC
. TRBJ2-5 . TRBV20-1 CSAREGAARQQETQYF TGCAGTGCTAGAGAGGGGGCAGCGAGGCAGCAAGAGACCCAGTACTTC
. TRBJ2-7 many TRBV6-6 CASSYNGGYEQYF TGTGCCAGCAGTTACAATGGGGGCTACGAGCAGTACTTC
. TRBJ1-1 . TRBV7-9 CASSPQGPPTEAFF TGTGCCAGCAGCCCCCAGGGCCCGCCCACTGAAGCTTTCTTT
. TRBJ1-2 . TRBV20-1 CSASPAGGSNYGYTF TGCAGTGCTAGCCCTGCTGGGGGCTCAAACTATGGCTACACCTTC
. TRBJ2-5 . TRBV25-1 CASSETATSNRTQYF TGTGCCAGCAGTGAAACTGCCACTAGCAACCGGACCCAGTACTTC
. TRBJ2-1 . TRBV7-2 CASSFMDEQFF TGTGCCAGCAGCTTTATGGATGAGCAGTTCTTC
TRBD1 TRBJ2-7 . TRBV12-3/TRBV12-4 CASNRQGVGVNEQYF TGTGCCAGCAACCGACAGGGGGTCGGGGTTAATGAGCAGTACTTC
. TRBJ2-7 . TRBV20-1 CSARDYRSYNEQYF TGCAGTGCCAGAGATTACAGGAGCTACAATGAGCAGTACTTC
. TRBJ1-2 few TRBV3-1 CASSQGGIYGYTF TGTGCCAGCAGCCAAGGAGGGATCTATGGCTACACCTTC
. TRBJ1-2 . TRBV11-2 CASSLARINYGYTF TGTGCCAGCAGCTTAGCACGGATTAACTATGGCTACACCTTC
. TRBJ2-4 many TRBV14 CASSQDVRGGSAKNIQYF TGTGCCAGCAGCCAAGATGTGAGGGGCGGTTCGGCCAAAAACATTCAGTACTTC
TRBD1 TRBJ1-1 . TRBV29-1 CSGTGGGNTEAFF TGCAGCGGAACAGGGGGAGGGAACACTGAAGCTTTCTTT
. TRBJ1-2 many TRBV10-3 CAISESAGLGYTF TGTGCCATCAGTGAGTCAGCCGGGCTTGGCTACACCTTC
. TRBJ1-4 . TRBV7-2 CASSPYTGNEKLFF TGTGCCAGCAGCCCCTACACGGGTAATGAAAAACTGTTTTTT
. TRBJ1-4 few TRBV20-1 CKGGQEEKLFF TGCAAAGGGGGGCAGGAGGAAAAACTGTTTTTT
TRBD2 TRBJ2-3 many TRBV5-1 CASSLESGRTTGTQYF TGCGCCAGCAGCTTGGAGAGCGGGAGGACTACTGGTACGCAGTATTTT
. TRBJ1-2 . TRBV30 CAWMGQGLNYGYTF TGTGCCTGGATGGGACAAGGCCTTAACTATGGCTACACCTTC
. TRBJ1-1 . TRBV12-3/TRBV12-4 CASSPYREPNTEAFF TGTGCCAGCAGCCCATACAGGGAACCCAACACTGAAGCTTTCTTT
. TRBJ1-4 many TRBV10-3 CAISESTGLAEKLFF TGTGCCATCAGTGAGTCGACAGGCTTGGCTGAAAAACTGTTTTTT
TRBD1 TRBJ2-1 . TRBV5-1 CASSSGQGPGEQFF TGCGCCAGCAGCTCGGGACAGGGGCCGGGTGAGCAGTTCTTC
TRBD1 TRBJ2-6 . TRBV25-1 CTSSGQVPGANVLTF TGTACCAGCAGTGGACAGGTACCTGGGGCCAACGTCCTGACTTTC